The sequence of this TCR beta chain was determined in a study of T cell responses to AZD1222 COVID-19 vaccine. Libraries were prepared by immunoSEQ multiplex PCR; TCRdb keeps only in-frame clonotypes and omits some of them. The profile shows around 8,000 clones, around nine tenths of them singletons. The CDR3 sequence is 14 residues long. V gave up 1 base and J gave up 2 bases, with 7 bases separating them. In germline, CDR1 is SGHDN, CDR2 FVKESK. This chain joins TRBV14 and TRBJ2-3; D call uncertain. Material: peripheral blood, obtained 28 days after the second AZD1222 dose. The sequence came from an adult who received the AZD1222 COVID-19 vaccine. The DNA of the CDR3 is TGTGCCAGCAGCCAAGGGCGGCACACAGATACGCAGTATTTT. Translation: CASSQGRHTDTQYF. The whole variable domain, remainder taken from reference TRBV14 and TRBJ2-3, is EAGVTQFPSHSVIEKGQTVTLRCDPISGHDNLYWYRRVMGKEIKFLLHFVKESKQDESGMPNNRFLAERTGGTYSTLKVQPAELEDSGVYFCASSQGRHTDTQYFGPGTRLTVL.